Presented here are 25 T cell receptor beta chains from one specimen sequenced in a study of T cell responses to AZD1222 COVID-19 vaccine. Method: immunoSEQ multiplex PCR; TCRdb's copy keeps in-frame clones and lacks some. Here the sample spans around 120,000 clones, around nine tenths being singletons. The sample here was peripheral blood, taken 28 days after the second AZD1222 dose. The receptor source for this set is an adult who received the AZD1222 COVID-19 vaccine.

The chain carries TRBV29-1 and TRBJ1-2; D is unresolved. V dropped 3 bases and J dropped 0 bases, with 8 bases sitting between them. CDR3 length: 13 residues. CDR1 is SQVTM, CDR2 ANQGSEA, per germline. The CDR3 loop reads CSVELVSNYGYTF. In DNA form, the CDR3 reads TGCAGCGTTGAGTTGGTTTCTAACTATGGCTACACCTTC.

This chain uses TRBV6-1 with TRBJ2-7; D remains ambiguous. Germline V lookup: CDR1 MNHNS, CDR2 SASEGT. The V gene lost 1 base and the J gene lost 6 bases, with 13 bases spanning the gap. CDR3 length equals 14 residues. The CDR3 DNA follows: TGTGCCAGCAGTGAAGGGATGGGTGTGTTCGAGCAGTACTTC. Translation gives CASSEGMGVFEQYF.

This chain's CDR3 is CASSIGTVSGNTIYF. The CDR3 bases are TGCGCCAGCAGCATCGGGACGGTCTCTGGAAACACCATATATTTT. The chain uses TRBV5-1 and TRBJ1-3, with D perhaps TRBD1 (5 bases). V dropped 4 bases and J dropped 0 bases, with 11 bases sitting between them. Germline-derived CDR1 and CDR2 are SGHRS and YFSETQ. The CDR3 consists of 15 residues.

This clone has only one observation. V usage is TRBV7-3 and J usage is TRBJ2-3; 13 bases agree with TRBD2. After removal of 5 bases from V and 6 bases from J, the junction contained 5 bases not matched to a gene. The CDR3 length is 15 residues. Germline-derived CDR1 and CDR2 are SGHTA and FQGTGA. CDR3 sequence: CASSPGLAGADTQYF. The DNA of the CDR3 is TGTGCCAGCAGCCCCGGACTAGCGGGAGCTGATACGCAGTATTTT.

This chain uses TRBV9 with TRBJ2-2; perhaps D is TRBD1 or TRBD2 (5 bases each). The CDR3 runs 18 residues. V was trimmed by 0 bases and J by 5 bases, leaving 20 bases between them. Germline values: CDR1 SGDLS, CDR2 YYNGEE. The CDR3, as DNA: TGTGCCAGCAGCGTAGTAAGAATTGGGGGTCGAGGGACCGGGGAGCTGTTTTTT. It codes for CASSVVRIGGRGTGELFF. Full variable domain (rest looked up from reference TRBV9 and TRBJ2-2): DSGVTQTPKHLITATGQRVTLRCSPRSGDLSVYWYQQSLDQGLQFLIQYYNGEERAKGNILERFSAQQFPDLHSELNLSSLELGDSALYFCASSVVRIGGRGTGELFFGEGSRLTVL.

The rearrangement links TRBV7-2 to TRBJ2-1, with a tentative D call TRBD1 (5 bases). The V end was cut by 3 bases, the J end by 0 bases, with 12 bases between. The CDR3 spans 16 residues. Germline CDR1 reads SGHTA; CDR2 reads FQGNSA. The CDR3 DNA sequence: TGTGCCAGCAGCTTTTACAGGACAAGCTCCTACAATGAGCAGTTCTTC. The encoded protein is CASSFYRTSSYNEQFF.

V usage is TRBV7-2 and J usage is TRBJ1-2; no definite D call. V lost 5 bases, J lost 8 bases, and 9 bases lay in between. Germline V gene sequence: CDR1 SGHTA, CDR2 FQGNSA. The CDR3 has 11 amino acids. CDR3 sequence reads: CASSLNGGYTF. The CDR3 region has the DNA TGTGCCAGCAGCCTGAACGGAGGCTACACCTTC.

The chain joins TRBV6-2 or TRBV6-3 to TRBJ1-1, with 8 bases lining up with TRBD1. J lost 11 bases, V lost 4 bases, and 6 bases had no gene match. The germline V gene has CDR1 MNHEY and CDR2 SVGEGT. CDR3 length equals 12 residues. The CDR3 loop reads CASSFGQGRAFF. The CDR3 nucleotides are TGTGCCAGCAGTTTCGGACAGGGTAGGGCTTTCTTT.

J is TRBJ2-1 and V is TRBV4-2, with 7 bases fitting TRBD2. Germline V gene lookup returns CDR1 LGHNA and CDR2 YNFKEQ. The junction had 6 bases not matched to a gene; V was cut back by 3 bases and J by 1 base. The CDR3 sequence is 16 residues long. CDR3 sequence: CASSQGRERSYNEQFF. The CDR3 region has the DNA TGTGCCAGCAGCCAGGGGAGGGAGCGGTCCTACAATGAGCAGTTCTTC.

V usage is TRBV11-2 and J usage is TRBJ2-1, with unresolved D. This CDR3 is 13 amino acids long. CDR1 and CDR2 (germline): SGHAT, FQNNGV. V lost 6 bases and J lost 0, with 6 bases in between. As DNA, the CDR3 is TGTGCCAGCAGAGGGCTCTCCTACAATGAGCAGTTCTTC. It specifies CASRGLSYNEQFF.

J is TRBJ1-6 and V is TRBV4-3; D not certain. V was trimmed by 1 base and J by 8 bases, leaving 9 bases between them. Germline CDR1 is LGHNA and CDR2 is YSLEER. This CDR3 has 14 amino acids. CDR3 DNA: TGCGCCAGCAGCCAAGGATACGGGTATTCACCCCTCCACTTT. Translation gives CASSQGYGYSPLHF.

This chain's CDR3 is CASSSLDGTGELFF. The CDR3 DNA is TGCGCCAGCAGCTCACTCGACGGGACCGGGGAGCTGTTTTTT. The rearrangement links TRBV5-1 to TRBJ2-2; the D is unclear. This CDR3 contains 14 residues. Looked up from germline, CDR1 is SGHRS and CDR2 is YFSETQ. The V gene lost 3 bases and the J gene lost 5 bases, with 11 bases spanning the gap.

The chain employs TRBV12-3 or TRBV12-4 and TRBJ1-5; D call uncertain. V was shortened by 7 bases and J by 4 bases, with 11 bases between the two germline ends. CDR3 length: 13 amino acids. This CDR3 is CASTKTENQPQHF. The CDR3 DNA reads TGTGCCAGCACTAAGACGGAGAATCAGCCCCAGCATTTT.

The chain couples TRBV18 to TRBJ2-7; 8 bases are a match to TRBD1. Trimming took 2 bases from V and 5 from J; bases not matched to a gene: 5. The germline gives CDR1 KGHSH, CDR2 LQKENI. The CDR3 loop spans 14 amino acids. CDR3 DNA: TGTGCCAGCTCACCAAACAGGGGGGTGGACGAGCAGTACTTC. It yields the protein CASSPNRGVDEQYF.

The chain recombines TRBV5-6 with TRBJ1-3; a weak D match, TRBD1 (6 bases). This CDR3 comprises 16 residues. V lost 2 bases and J 2 bases, leaving 14 bases between the germline ends. CDR1 is SGHDT and CDR2 is YYEEEE in the germline V gene. The CDR3 bases are TGTGCCAGCAGCTTAGGGACACGGACCCCTGGAAACACCATATATTTT. As protein: CASSLGTRTPGNTIYF.

This chain joins TRBV18 and TRBJ2-2, with 11 bases matching TRBD1. Looked up from germline, CDR1 is KGHSH and CDR2 is LQKENI. This CDR3 spans 15 amino acids. Germline trimming cut 3 bases from V and 3 bases from J; bases unmatched to any gene: 0. The CDR3 reads CASSPGQGDTGELFF. The CDR3 nucleotides read TGTGCCAGCTCACCGGGACAGGGGGACACCGGGGAGCTGTTTTTT.

The chain uses TRBV5-1 and TRBJ2-1; D may be TRBD2 (5 bases). This CDR3 contains 12 residues. Germline V CDR1 and CDR2: SGHRS, YFSETQ. Trimming shortened V by 4 bases and J by 12 bases, and 14 bases separated the two germline ends. The CDR3 region has the DNA TGCGCCAGCAGCCTTCCCGGGGTCGGGCAGTTCTTC. Its translation is CASSLPGVGQFF.

Details on this clone: At one end, the junction sequence differs from germline, possibly due to a read error. The rearrangement links TRBV7-9 to TRBJ2-7; D call uncertain. CDR1 is SEHNR, CDR2 FQNEAQ, per germline (reference sequence). The CDR3 runs 14 residues. The DNA of the CDR3 is TGTGCCAGCAACTTAGCAGGTAGCTCCTACGAGCAGTACTTC. Its translation is CASNLAGSSYEQYF.

This clone was seen only once. The gene calls are TRBV7-9 and TRBJ1-1; D is unresolved. The ends were cut back, 6 bases at V and 4 bases at J, with 9 bases in the middle. The CDR3 has 12 amino acids. The germline V gene has CDR1 SEHNR and CDR2 FQNEAQ (reference sequence). Here the CDR3 reads CASRIIRTEAFF. The CDR3 DNA reads TGTGCCAGCAGAATAATACGCACTGAAGCTTTCTTT.

V usage is TRBV7-2 and J usage is TRBJ2-6; 7 bases agree with TRBD2. Unmatched junction bases numbered 2, after V lost 6 bases and J lost 0 bases. This CDR3 is 15 amino acids long. Germline assignment: CDR1 SGHTA and CDR2 FQGNSA. The CDR3 bases are TGTGCCAGCAGGCCGGGGGGCTCTGGGGCCAACGTCCTGACTTTC. Translation: CASRPGGSGANVLTF.

The chain links TRBV27 to TRBJ1-2; D gene uncertain. Germline CDR1 reads MNHEY; CDR2 reads SMNVEV (reference sequence). Trimming took 3 bases from V and 7 from J, leaving 15 bases between them. The CDR3 is 14 amino acids. CDR3 sequence reads: CASSFTDPFLGYTF. For the CDR3, the DNA is TGTGCCAGCAGTTTTACCGATCCCTTCCTTGGCTACACCTTC.

This clone occurred once. The V call is TRBV12-3 or TRBV12-4, the J call TRBJ1-1; D remains ambiguous. The ends were cut back, 5 bases at V and 1 base at J, with 8 bases in the middle. The CDR3 has 13 residues. CDR3 in amino acids: CASSMTGNTEAFF. The CDR3 bases are TGTGCCAGCAGTATGACGGGGAACACTGAAGCTTTCTTT.

This clone was picked up a small number of times. V and J are TRBV14 and TRBJ2-7; D unresolved. The CDR3 covers 14 residues. Germline assignment: CDR1 SGHDN and CDR2 FVKESK. The V and J ends lost 5 bases and 2 bases respectively, with 13 bases between them. The CDR3 is CASSSPLYAYEQYF. Written as DNA, the CDR3 is TGTGCCAGCAGCTCCCCTTTGTACGCCTACGAGCAGTACTTC. Supplemented by reference TRBV14 and TRBJ2-7, the full variable domain reads EAGVTQFPSHSVIEKGQTVTLRCDPISGHDNLYWYRRVMGKEIKFLLHFVKESKQDESGMPNNRFLAERTGGTYSTLKVQPAELEDSGVYFCASSSPLYAYEQYFGPGTRLTVT.

The J gene is TRBJ1-5, the V gene TRBV7-8; TRBD1 is a possible D gene (5 bases). The germline V and J ends were trimmed by 3 bases and 2 bases, with 8 bases remaining between them. Looked up from germline, CDR1 is SGHVS and CDR2 is FQNEAQ. There are 14 residues in the CDR3. CDR3 sequence reads: CASSFRGGNQPQHF. CDR3 in DNA: TGTGCCAGCAGCTTCCGGGGGGGCAATCAGCCCCAGCATTTT.

The chain couples TRBV11-1 to TRBJ1-1; no definite D call. Germline CDR1 SGHAT, CDR2 FQDESV (reference sequence). Trimming removed 0 bases at V and 1 base at J, with 6 bases between. This CDR3 is built from 14 residues. CDR3 protein: CASSLAGWNTEAFF. CDR3 in DNA: TGTGCCAGCAGCTTAGCGGGGTGGAACACTGAAGCTTTCTTT.